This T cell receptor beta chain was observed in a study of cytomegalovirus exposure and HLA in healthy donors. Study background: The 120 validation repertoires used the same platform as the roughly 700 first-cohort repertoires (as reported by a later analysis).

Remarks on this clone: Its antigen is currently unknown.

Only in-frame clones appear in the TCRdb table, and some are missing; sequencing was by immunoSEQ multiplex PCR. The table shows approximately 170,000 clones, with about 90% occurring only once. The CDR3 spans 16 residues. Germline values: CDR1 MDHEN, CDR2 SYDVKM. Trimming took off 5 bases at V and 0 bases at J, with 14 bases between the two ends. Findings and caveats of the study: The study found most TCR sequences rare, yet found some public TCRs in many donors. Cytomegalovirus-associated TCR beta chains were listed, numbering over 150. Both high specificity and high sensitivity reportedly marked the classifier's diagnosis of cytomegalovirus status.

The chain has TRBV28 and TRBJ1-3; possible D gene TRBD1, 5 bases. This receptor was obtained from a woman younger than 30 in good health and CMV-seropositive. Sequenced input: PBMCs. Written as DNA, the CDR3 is TGTGCCAGCAGTGAACAGGCTTCGAACTCTGGAAACACCATATATTTT. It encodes CASSEQASNSGNTIYF. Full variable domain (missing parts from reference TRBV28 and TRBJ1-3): DVKVTQSSRYLVKRTGEKVFLECVQDMDHENMFWYRQDPGLGLRLIYFSYDVKMKEKGDIPEGYSVSREKKERFSLILESASTNQTSMYLCASSEQASNSGNTIYFGEGSWLTVV.